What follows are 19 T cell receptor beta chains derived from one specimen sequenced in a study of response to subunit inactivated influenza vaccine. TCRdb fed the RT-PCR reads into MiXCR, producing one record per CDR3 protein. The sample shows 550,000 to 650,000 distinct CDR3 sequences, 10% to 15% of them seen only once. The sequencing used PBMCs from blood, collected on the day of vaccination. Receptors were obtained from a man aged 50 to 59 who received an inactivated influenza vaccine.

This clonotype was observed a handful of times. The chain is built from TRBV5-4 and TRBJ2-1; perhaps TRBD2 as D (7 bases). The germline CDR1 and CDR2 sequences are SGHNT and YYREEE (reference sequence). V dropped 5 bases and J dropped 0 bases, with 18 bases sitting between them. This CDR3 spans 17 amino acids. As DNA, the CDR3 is TGTGCCAGCAGAATGGGGCTCGCGGGGGCCTCCTACAATGAGCAGTTCTTC. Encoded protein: CASRMGLAGASYNEQFF.

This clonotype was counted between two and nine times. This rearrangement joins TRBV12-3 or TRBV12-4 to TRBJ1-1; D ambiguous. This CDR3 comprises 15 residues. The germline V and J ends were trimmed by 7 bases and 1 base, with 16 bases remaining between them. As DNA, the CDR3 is TGTGCCAGCACCACCGACGGCGGCTGGAACACTGAAGCTTTCTTT. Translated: CASTTDGGWNTEAFF.

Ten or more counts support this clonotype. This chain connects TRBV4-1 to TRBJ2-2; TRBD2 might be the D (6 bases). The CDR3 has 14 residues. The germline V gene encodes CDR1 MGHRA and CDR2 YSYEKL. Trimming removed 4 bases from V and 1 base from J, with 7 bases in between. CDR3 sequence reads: CASSPGVNTGELFF. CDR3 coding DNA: TGCGCCAGCAGCCCGGGAGTGAACACCGGGGAGCTGTTTTTT.

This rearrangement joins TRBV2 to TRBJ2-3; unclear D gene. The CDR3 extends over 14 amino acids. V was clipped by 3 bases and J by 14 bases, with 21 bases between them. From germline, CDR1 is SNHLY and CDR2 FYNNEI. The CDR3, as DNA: TGTGCCAGCAGTGACGAGTTATCCAGGTTCAAGCGGTATTTT. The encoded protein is CASSDELSRFKRYF. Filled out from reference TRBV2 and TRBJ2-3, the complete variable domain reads EPEVTQTPSHQVTQMGQEVILRCVPISNHLYFYWYRQILGQKVEFLVSFYNNEISEKSEIFDDQFSVERPDGSNFTLKIRSTKLEDSAMYFCASSDELSRFKRYFGPGTRLTVL.

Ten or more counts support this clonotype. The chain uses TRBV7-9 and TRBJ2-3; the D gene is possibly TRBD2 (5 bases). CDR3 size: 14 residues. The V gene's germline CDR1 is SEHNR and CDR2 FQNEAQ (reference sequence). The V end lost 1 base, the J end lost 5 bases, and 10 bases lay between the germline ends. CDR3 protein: CASSLGVSGDTQYF. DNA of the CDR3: TGTGCCAGCAGCTTAGGCGTAAGCGGAGATACGCAGTATTTT.

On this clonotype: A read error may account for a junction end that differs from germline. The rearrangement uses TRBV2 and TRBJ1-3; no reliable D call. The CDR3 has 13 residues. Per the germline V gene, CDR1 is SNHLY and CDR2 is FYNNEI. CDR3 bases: TGTGCGACGGGCGGGTTTTCTGTAAACACCATATATTTT. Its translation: CATGGFSVNTIYF.

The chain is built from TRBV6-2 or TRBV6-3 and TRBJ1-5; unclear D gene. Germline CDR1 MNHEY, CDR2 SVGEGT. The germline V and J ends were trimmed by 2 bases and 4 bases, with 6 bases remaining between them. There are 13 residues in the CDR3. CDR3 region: CASSYLWNQPQHF. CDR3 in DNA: TGTGCCAGCAGTTACCTGTGGAATCAGCCCCAGCATTTT.

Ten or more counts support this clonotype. This CDR3 is CASSLEPVKTDTQYF. CDR3 DNA: TGTGCCAGCAGTTTAGAGCCCGTAAAAACAGATACGCAGTATTTT. This rearrangement joins TRBV12-3 or TRBV12-4 to TRBJ2-3; D is ambiguous. The CDR3 length is 15 residues. Trimming pared 1 base from V and 3 bases from J, leaving 11 bases between.

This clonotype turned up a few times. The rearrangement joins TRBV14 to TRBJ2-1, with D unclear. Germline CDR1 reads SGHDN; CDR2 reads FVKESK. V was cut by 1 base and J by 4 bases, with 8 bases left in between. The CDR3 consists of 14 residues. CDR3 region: CASSQGRQYNEQFF. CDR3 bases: TGTGCCAGCAGCCAAGGACGGCAGTACAATGAGCAGTTCTTC.

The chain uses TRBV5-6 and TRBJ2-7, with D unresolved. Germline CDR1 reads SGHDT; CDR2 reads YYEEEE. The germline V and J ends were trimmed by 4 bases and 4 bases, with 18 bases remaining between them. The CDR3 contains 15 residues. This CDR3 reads CASSPKSGPIYEQYF. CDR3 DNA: TGTGCCAGCAGCCCTAAGTCAGGACCAATTTACGAGCAGTACTTC.

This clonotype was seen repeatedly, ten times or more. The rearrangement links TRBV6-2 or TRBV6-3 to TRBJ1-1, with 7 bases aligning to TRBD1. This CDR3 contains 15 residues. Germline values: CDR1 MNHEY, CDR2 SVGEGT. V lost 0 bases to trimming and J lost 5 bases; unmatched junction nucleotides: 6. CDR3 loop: CASSYSWTGLTEAFF. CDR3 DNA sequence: TGTGCCAGCAGTTACTCGTGGACAGGATTAACTGAAGCTTTCTTT.

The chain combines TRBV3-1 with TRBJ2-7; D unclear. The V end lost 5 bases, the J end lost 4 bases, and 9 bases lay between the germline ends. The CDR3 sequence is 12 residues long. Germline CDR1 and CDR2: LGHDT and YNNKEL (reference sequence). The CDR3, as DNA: TGTGCCAGCAGCGACCATTTATACGAGCAGTACTTC. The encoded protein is CASSDHLYEQYF.

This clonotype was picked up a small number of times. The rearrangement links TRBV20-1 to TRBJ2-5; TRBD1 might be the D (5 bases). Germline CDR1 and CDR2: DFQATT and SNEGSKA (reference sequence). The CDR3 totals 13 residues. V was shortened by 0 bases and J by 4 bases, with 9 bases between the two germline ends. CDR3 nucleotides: TGCAGTGCTAGAGATAGGGGTAGAGAGACCCAGTACTTC. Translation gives CSARDRGRETQYF.

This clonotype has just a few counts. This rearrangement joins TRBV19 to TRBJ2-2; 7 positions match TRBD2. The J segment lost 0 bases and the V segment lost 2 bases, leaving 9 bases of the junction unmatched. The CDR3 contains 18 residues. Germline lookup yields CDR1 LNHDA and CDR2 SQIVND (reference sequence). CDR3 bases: TGTGCCAGTAGTATAAGGGGAGGGACTTTCGCGAACACCGGGGAGCTGTTTTTT. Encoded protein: CASSIRGGTFANTGELFF.

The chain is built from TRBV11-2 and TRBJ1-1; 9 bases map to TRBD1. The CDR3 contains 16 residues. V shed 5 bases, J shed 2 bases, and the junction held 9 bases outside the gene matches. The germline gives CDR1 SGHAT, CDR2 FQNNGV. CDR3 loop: CASSPRGDRVNTEAFF. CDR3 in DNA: TGTGCCAGCAGCCCCCGTGGGGACAGGGTTAACACTGAAGCTTTCTTT.

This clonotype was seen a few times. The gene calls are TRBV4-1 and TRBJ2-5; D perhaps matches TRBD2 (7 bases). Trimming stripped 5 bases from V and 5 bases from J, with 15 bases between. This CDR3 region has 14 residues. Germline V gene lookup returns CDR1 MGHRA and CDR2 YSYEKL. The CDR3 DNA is TGCGCCAGCAGCGGTTCGGGGGGCAGGGAGACCCAGTACTTC. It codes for CASSGSGGRETQYF.

CDR3 DNA: TGTGCCAGCAGCCAAGACGGCGGGAGGGCCTACGAGCAGTACTTC. The encoded protein is CASSQDGGRAYEQYF. The chain is built from TRBV4-2 and TRBJ2-7, with 9 nucleotides matching TRBD2. This CDR3 is 15 amino acids long. The germline V gene has CDR1 LGHNA and CDR2 YNFKEQ. V lost 0 bases and J lost 2; bases outside the gene matches: 2.

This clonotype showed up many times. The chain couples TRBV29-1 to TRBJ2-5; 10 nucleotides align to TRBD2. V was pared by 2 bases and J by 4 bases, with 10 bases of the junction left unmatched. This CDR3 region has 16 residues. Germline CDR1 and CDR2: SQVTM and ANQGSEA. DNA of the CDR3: TGCAGCGTTGAACGTCGGCTAGCGGGAGCTCGAGAGACCCAGTACTTC. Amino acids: CSVERRLAGARETQYF.

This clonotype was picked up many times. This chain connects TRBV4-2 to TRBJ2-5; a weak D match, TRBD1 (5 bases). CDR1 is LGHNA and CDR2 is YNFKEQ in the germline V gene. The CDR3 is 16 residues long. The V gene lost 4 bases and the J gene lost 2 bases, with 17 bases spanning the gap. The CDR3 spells CASSPQWGRGQETQYF. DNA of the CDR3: TGTGCCAGCAGCCCTCAATGGGGCCGTGGACAAGAGACCCAGTACTTC.